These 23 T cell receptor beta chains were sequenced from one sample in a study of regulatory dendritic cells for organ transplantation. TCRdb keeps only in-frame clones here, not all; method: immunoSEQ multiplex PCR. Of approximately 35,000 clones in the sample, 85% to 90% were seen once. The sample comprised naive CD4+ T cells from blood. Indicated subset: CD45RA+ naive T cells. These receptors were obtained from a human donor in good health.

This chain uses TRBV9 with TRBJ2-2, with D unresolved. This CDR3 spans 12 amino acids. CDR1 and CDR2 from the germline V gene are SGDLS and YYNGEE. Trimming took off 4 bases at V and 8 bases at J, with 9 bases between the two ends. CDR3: CASSPSSGELFF. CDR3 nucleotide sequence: TGTGCCAGCAGCCCCAGTAGTGGGGAGCTGTTTTTT.

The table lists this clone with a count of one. The DNA for the CDR3 is TGTGCCAGCAGCCGAGACAGTTTCTCTGGAAACACCATATATTTT. This sequence encodes CASSRDSFSGNTIYF. The chain combines TRBV11-2 with TRBJ1-3, with D tentatively TRBD1 (5 bases). The germline gives CDR1 SGHAT, CDR2 FQNNGV. Trimming shortened V by 5 bases and J by 0 bases, and 11 bases separated the two germline ends. CDR3 size: 15 residues.

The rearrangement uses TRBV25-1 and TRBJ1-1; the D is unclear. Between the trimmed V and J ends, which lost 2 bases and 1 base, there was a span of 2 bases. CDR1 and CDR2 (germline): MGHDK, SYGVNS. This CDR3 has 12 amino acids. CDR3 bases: TGTGCCAGCAGTGAACCGAACACTGAAGCTTTCTTT. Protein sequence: CASSEPNTEAFF.

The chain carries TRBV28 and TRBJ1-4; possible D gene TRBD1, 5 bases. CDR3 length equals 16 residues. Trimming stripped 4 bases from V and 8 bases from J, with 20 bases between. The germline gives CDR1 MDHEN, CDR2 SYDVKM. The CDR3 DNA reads TGTGCCAGCAGTTCCTTGGGGAGGGGCTGGGGAGAAAAACTGTTTTTT. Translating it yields CASSSLGRGWGEKLFF.

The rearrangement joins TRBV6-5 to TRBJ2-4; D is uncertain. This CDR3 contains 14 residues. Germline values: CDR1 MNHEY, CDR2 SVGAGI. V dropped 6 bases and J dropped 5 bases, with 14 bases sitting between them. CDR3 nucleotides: TGTGCCAGCAGCAAAGACCCCCGGGAAAACATTCAGTACTTC. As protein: CASSKDPRENIQYF.

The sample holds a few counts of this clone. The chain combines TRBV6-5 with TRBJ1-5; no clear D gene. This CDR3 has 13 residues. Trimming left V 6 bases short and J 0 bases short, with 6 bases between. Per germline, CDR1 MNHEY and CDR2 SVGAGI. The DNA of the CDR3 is TGTGCCAGCAGGGCGAGTAGCAATCAGCCCCAGCATTTT. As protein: CASRASSNQPQHF.

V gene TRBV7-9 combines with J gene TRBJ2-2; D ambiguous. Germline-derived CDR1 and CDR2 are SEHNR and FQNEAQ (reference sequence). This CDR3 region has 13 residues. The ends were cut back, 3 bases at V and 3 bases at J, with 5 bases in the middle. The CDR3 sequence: CASSFSYTGELFF. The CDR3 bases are TGTGCCAGCAGCTTTTCCTACACCGGGGAGCTGTTTTTT. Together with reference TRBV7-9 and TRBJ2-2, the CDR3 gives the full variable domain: DTGVSQNPRHKITKRGQNVTFRCDPISEHNRLYWYRQTLGQGPEFLTYFQNEAQLEKSRLLSDRFSAERPKGSFSTLEIQRTEQGDSAMYLCASSFSYTGELFFGEGSRLTVL.

The CDR3 nucleotides are TGTGCCAGCAGCGTGAGAGCGGGGGGGCCGGAGACCCAGTACTTC. Its protein is CASSVRAGGPETQYF. The chain carries TRBV9 and TRBJ2-5; TRBD2 matches 10 bases. This CDR3 is built from 15 residues. Germline assignment: CDR1 SGDLS and CDR2 YYNGEE. V dropped 2 bases and J dropped 5; count of bases not matched to a gene: 6.

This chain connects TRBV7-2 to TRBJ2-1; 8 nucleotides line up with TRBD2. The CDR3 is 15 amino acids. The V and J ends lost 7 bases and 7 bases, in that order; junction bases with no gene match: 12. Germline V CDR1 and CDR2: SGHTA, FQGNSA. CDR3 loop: CASTGVGSGENEQFF. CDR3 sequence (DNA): TGTGCCAGCACCGGGGTTGGTAGCGGGGAAAATGAGCAGTTCTTC.

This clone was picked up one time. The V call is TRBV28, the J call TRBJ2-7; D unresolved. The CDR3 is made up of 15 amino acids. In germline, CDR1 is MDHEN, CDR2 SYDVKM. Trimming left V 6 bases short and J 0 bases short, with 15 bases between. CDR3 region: CASRPQTPFSYEQYF. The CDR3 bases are TGTGCCAGCAGACCTCAGACACCCTTCTCCTACGAGCAGTACTTC.

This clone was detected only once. CDR3 DNA: TGTGCCAGCGCCCCAGGGGATCGCACTGAAGCTTTCTTT. The encoded protein is CASAPGDRTEAFF. V usage is TRBV11-3 and J usage is TRBJ1-1; D is perhaps TRBD1 (6 bases). The V gene's germline CDR1 is SGHNT and CDR2 YENEEA. This CDR3 contains 13 residues. Trimming cost V 8 bases and J 4 bases, with 14 bases left between them. The entire variable domain, with the rest obtained from reference TRBV11-3 and TRBJ1-1, is as follows: EAGVVQSPRYKIIEKKQPVAFWCNPISGHNTLYWYLQNLGQGPELLIRYENEEAVDDSQLPKDRFSAERLKGVDSTLKIQPAELGDSAVYLCASAPGDRTEAFFGQGTRLTVV.

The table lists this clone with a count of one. The CDR3 DNA reads TGTGCCAGCAGCCCAAGAGAGAGCCCCTACGAGCAGTACTTC. Protein sequence: CASSPRESPYEQYF. The chain employs TRBV6-6 and TRBJ2-7; D is uncertain. Trimming shortened V by 6 bases and J by 2 bases, and 14 bases separated the two germline ends. CDR1 is MNHNY and CDR2 is SVGAGI in the germline V gene (reference sequence). The CDR3 is made up of 14 amino acids.

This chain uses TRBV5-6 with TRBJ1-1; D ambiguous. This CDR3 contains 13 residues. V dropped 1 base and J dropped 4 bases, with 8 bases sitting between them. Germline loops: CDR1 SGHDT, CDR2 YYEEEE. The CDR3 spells CASSLPPGTEAFF. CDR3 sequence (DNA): TGTGCCAGCAGCTTGCCCCCCGGCACTGAAGCTTTCTTT.

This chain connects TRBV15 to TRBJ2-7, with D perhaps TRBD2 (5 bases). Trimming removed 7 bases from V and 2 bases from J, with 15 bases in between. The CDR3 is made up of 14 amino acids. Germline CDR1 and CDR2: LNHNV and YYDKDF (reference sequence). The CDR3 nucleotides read TGTGCCACCATACGGAGGAAGGAAACCTACGAGCAGTACTTC. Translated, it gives CATIRRKETYEQYF.

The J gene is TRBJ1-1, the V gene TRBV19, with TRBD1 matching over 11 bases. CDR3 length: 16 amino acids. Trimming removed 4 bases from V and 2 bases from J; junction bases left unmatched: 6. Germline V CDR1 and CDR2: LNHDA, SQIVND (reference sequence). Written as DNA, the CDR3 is TGTGCCAGTAGTAGAGGACAGGGGGCAATCAACACTGAAGCTTTCTTT. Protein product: CASSRGQGAINTEAFF.

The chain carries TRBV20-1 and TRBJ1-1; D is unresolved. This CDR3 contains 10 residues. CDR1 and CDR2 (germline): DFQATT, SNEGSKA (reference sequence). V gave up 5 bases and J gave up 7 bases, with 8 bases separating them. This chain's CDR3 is CSAGAGEAFF. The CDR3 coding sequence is TGCAGTGCTGGCGCCGGTGAAGCTTTCTTT.

The CDR3 loop is CASRQGINEKLFF. DNA of the CDR3: TGTGCCAGCCGACAGGGGATTAATGAAAAACTGTTTTTT. J is TRBJ1-4 and V is TRBV28; the match to TRBD1 covers 8 bases. V was clipped by 8 bases and J by 4 bases; unmatched bases: 3. CDR3 length: 13 residues. CDR1 and CDR2 (germline): MDHEN, SYDVKM.

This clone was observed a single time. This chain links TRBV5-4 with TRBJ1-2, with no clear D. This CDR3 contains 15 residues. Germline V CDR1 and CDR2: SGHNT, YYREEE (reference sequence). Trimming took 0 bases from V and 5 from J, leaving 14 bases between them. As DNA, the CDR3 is TGTGCCAGCAGCTTGGGGCCCCAGGCCCAATATGGCTACACCTTC. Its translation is CASSLGPQAQYGYTF. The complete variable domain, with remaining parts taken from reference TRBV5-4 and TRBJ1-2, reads ETGVTQSPTHLIKTRGQQVTLRCSSQSGHNTVSWYQQALGQGPQFIFQYYREEENGRGNFPPRFSGLQFPNYSSELNVNALELDDSALYLCASSLGPQAQYGYTFGSGTRLTVV.

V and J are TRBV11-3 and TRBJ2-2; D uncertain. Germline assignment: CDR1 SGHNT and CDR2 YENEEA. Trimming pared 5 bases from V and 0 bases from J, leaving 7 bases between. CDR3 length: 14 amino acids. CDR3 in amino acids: CASSKLANTGELFF. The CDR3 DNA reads TGTGCCAGCAGCAAGCTAGCGAACACCGGGGAGCTGTTTTTT.

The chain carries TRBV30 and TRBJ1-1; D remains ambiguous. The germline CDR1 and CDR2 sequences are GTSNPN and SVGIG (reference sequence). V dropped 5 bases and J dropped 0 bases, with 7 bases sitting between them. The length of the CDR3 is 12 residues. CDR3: CAWGRLNTEAFF. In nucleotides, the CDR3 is TGTGCCTGGGGCAGGTTGAACACTGAAGCTTTCTTT. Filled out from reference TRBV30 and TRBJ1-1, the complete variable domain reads SQTIHQWPATLVQPVGSPLSLECTVEGTSNPNLYWYRQAAGRGLQLLFYSVGIGQISSEVPQNLSASRPQDRQFILSSKKLLLSDSGFYLCAWGRLNTEAFFGQGTRLTVV.

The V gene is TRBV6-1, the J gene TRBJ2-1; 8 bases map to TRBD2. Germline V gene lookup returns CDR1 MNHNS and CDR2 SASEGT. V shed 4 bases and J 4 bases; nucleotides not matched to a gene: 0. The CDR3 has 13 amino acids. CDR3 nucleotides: TGTGCCAGCAGTGTAGCGGGGTACAATGAGCAGTTCTTC. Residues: CASSVAGYNEQFF.

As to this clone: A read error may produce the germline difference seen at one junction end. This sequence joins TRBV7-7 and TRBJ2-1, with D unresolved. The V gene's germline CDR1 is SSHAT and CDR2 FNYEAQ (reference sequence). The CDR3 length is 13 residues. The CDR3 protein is CASSANSYNEQFF. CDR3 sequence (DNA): TGTGCTAGCAGTGCTAACTCCTACAATGAGCAGTTCTTC.

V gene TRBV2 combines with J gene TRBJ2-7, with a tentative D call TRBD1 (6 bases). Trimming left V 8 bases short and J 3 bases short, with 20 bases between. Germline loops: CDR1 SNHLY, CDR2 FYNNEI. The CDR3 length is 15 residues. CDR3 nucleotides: TGTGCCAGCGTGACCCCCCCCGGCAGGGGCTACGAGCAGTACTTC. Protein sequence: CASVTPPGRGYEQYF.